These 18 T cell receptor beta chains were all obtained from the same sample, sequenced in a study of early T cells in non-severe SARS-CoV-2 infection. From the 5' RACE reads, TCRdb called clonotypes with MiXCR, one entry per CDR3 protein. There are around 80,000 distinct CDR3 sequences in the sample; approximately 10% occur only once, and approximately 12% lies in the top ten. The starting material was whole blood, obtained at baseline. These receptors were obtained from an adult who was a healthcare worker with PCR-confirmed SARS-CoV-2 infection or an uninfected control (not recorded which).

There are many counts of this clonotype. The chain carries TRBV20-1 and TRBJ1-1; D unresolved. This CDR3 contains 15 residues. V lost 3 bases, J lost 5 bases, and 19 bases lay in between. Germline lookup yields CDR1 DFQATT and CDR2 SNEGSKA (reference sequence). CDR3 bases: TGCAGTGCTAGCCCCCCCGGGAGGGCTGGGACTGAAGCTTTCTTT. As protein: CSASPPGRAGTEAFF.

The chain links TRBV7-9 to TRBJ2-3; D unclear. The V end was cut by 11 bases, the J end by 4 bases, with 13 bases between. Germline lookup yields CDR1 SEHNR and CDR2 FQNEAQ (reference sequence). This CDR3 region has 12 residues. The CDR3: CAAGPSPDTQYF. The CDR3 nucleotides read TGTGCCGCTGGGCCGTCACCAGATACGCAGTATTTT. Filled out from reference TRBV7-9 and TRBJ2-3, the complete variable domain reads DTGVSQNPRHKITKRGQNVTFRCDPISEHNRLYWYRQTLGQGPEFLTYFQNEAQLEKSRLLSDRFSAERPKGSFSTLEIQRTEQGDSAMYLCAAGPSPDTQYFGPGTRLTVL.

This clonotype was detected only a few times. The chain is built from TRBV16 and TRBJ1-2; D is perhaps TRBD1 (6 bases). Per the germline V gene, CDR1 is KGHSY and CDR2 is FQNENV. The V end was cut by 3 bases, the J end by 8 bases, with 7 bases between. The CDR3 is made up of 11 amino acids. DNA for the CDR3: TGTGCCAGCAGCCAGGGGGCCGGCTACACCTTC. As protein: CASSQGAGYTF.

This clonotype came up a few times. The rearrangement joins TRBV2 to TRBJ2-2; D uncertain. There are 15 residues in the CDR3. Germline V gene data show CDR1 as SNHLY and CDR2 as FYNNEI. V gave up 2 bases and J gave up 1 base, with 8 bases separating them. The CDR3 DNA reads TGTGCCAGCAGTGAAACTTGGGGGAACACCGGGGAGCTGTTTTTT. Protein sequence: CASSETWGNTGELFF.

The DNA for the CDR3 is TGTGCCAGCAGATTGACAGGGATCTATGGCTACACCTTC. The encoded protein is CASRLTGIYGYTF. This sequence joins TRBV12-3 or TRBV12-4 and TRBJ1-2; 7 bases agree with TRBD1. J was trimmed by 4 bases and V by 6 bases; bases with no gene match: 5. The CDR3 is 13 amino acids.

This clonotype appeared a few times. V gene TRBV7-2 combines with J gene TRBJ2-1, with 8 bases fitting TRBD1. Germline CDR1 reads SGHTA; CDR2 reads FQGNSA. The CDR3 spans 15 residues. V trimming: 5 bases; J trimming: 7 bases; junction bases outside the gene matches: 10. The chain's CDR3 is CASSIRTGIINEQFF. The CDR3 DNA follows: TGTGCCAGCAGCATACGGACAGGGATAATAAATGAGCAGTTCTTC.

V usage is TRBV20-1 and J usage is TRBJ2-5; 15 nucleotides line up with TRBD2. CDR1 is DFQATT, CDR2 SNEGSKA, per germline (reference sequence). Losses at the gene ends were 3 bases for V and 1 base for J; bases not matched to a gene: 6. The CDR3 totals 17 residues. CDR3 bases: TGCAGTGCTAGGCCGGGACTAGCGGGGGGAGCCCAAGAGACCCAGTACTTC. This sequence encodes CSARPGLAGGAQETQYF.

For the CDR3, the DNA is TGTGCCAGCAGTGAGGCACCTGAAATGGGGGAGCTGTTTTTT. It translates to CASSEAPEMGELFF. V usage is TRBV6-4 and J usage is TRBJ2-2; D not certain. This CDR3 contains 14 residues. CDR1 and CDR2 (germline): MRHNA, SNTAGT. Trimming pared 3 bases from V and 8 bases from J, leaving 13 bases between.

The J gene is TRBJ1-4, the V gene TRBV6-1, with TRBD1 as a possible D gene (5 bases). CDR1 and CDR2 (germline): MNHNS, SASEGT. Trimming took 6 bases from V and 5 from J, leaving 16 bases between them. This CDR3 has 15 amino acids. In DNA, the CDR3 is TGTGCCAGCAGGGGAGGGGACGGATTGAATGAAAAACTGTTTTTT. This codes for CASRGGDGLNEKLFF.

There are many counts of this clonotype. The V and J genes are TRBV5-1 and TRBJ2-5, with TRBD2 identical over 8 bases. V trimming: 0 bases; J trimming: 1 base; junction bases outside the gene matches: 2. CDR3 size: 15 residues. CDR1 is SGHRS and CDR2 is YFSETQ in the germline V gene. For the CDR3, the DNA is TGCGCCAGCAGCTTGGAACGGGGGGGCCAAGAGACCCAGTACTTC. The encoded protein is CASSLERGGQETQYF.

The J gene is TRBJ1-4, the V gene TRBV7-8; 7 bases match TRBD1. The J segment lost 0 bases and the V segment lost 4 bases, leaving 2 bases of the junction unmatched. CDR3 length: 15 amino acids. Germline V lookup: CDR1 SGHVS, CDR2 FQNEAQ. The CDR3 region is CASSSGQSTNEKLFF. CDR3 sequence (DNA): TGTGCCAGCAGCTCGGGACAGTCAACTAATGAAAAACTGTTTTTT.

In its sample, this clonotype was seen many times. V usage is TRBV5-4 and J usage is TRBJ1-1; unclear D gene. Trimming took off 0 bases at V and 0 bases at J, with 9 bases between the two ends. Looked up from germline, CDR1 is SGHNT and CDR2 is YYREEE (reference sequence). This CDR3 is 15 amino acids long. The CDR3 DNA reads as TGTGCCAGCAGCTTGGCGAGGAGTCTGAACACTGAAGCTTTCTTT. Protein sequence: CASSLARSLNTEAFF.

This chain uses TRBV5-1 with TRBJ2-2; D possibly corresponds to TRBD2 (6 bases). The CDR3 has 16 amino acids. Trimming took 6 bases from V and 2 from J, leaving 17 bases between them. Per the germline V gene, CDR1 is SGHRS and CDR2 is YFSETQ. The CDR3 loop is CASTSDSGLNTGELFF. In nucleotides, the CDR3 is TGCGCCAGCACCTCCGACTCTGGACTAAACACCGGGGAGCTGTTTTTT. The entire variable domain, with the rest obtained from reference TRBV5-1 and TRBJ2-2, is as follows: KAGVTQTPRYLIKTRGQQVTLSCSPISGHRSVSWYQQTPGQGLQFLFEYFSETQRNKGNFPGRFSGRQFSNSRSEMNVSTLELGDSALYLCASTSDSGLNTGELFFGEGSRLTVL.

The CDR3 DNA reads TGTGCCAGCAGCCCGGCCCCCGGGCAGACCCAGTACTTC. The encoded protein is CASSPAPGQTQYF. The chain combines TRBV7-7 with TRBJ2-5; D remains unclear. CDR3 length: 13 amino acids. The germline CDR1 and CDR2 sequences are SSHAT and FNYEAQ (reference sequence). Trimming left V 5 bases short and J 6 bases short, with 13 bases between.

The chain couples TRBV21-1 to TRBJ1-3; TRBD1, the table's D call, lacks a check against the DNA. TRBV21-1 is a known pseudogene. This CDR3 is built from 15 residues. For the CDR3, the DNA is TGTGCCAGCAGCAAAAGGGGCACCTCTGGAAACACCATATATTTT. Translated: CASSKRGTSGNTIYF.

The chain couples TRBV7-8 to TRBJ2-7; 9 bases line up with TRBD1. Per germline, CDR1 SGHVS and CDR2 FQNEAQ. The V and J ends lost 4 bases and 7 bases, in that order; junction bases with no gene match: 8. The CDR3 contains 14 residues. The CDR3 DNA follows: TGTGCCAGCAGCTCCGGGACAGGGTTGGAAGAGCAGTACTTC. Encoded protein: CASSSGTGLEEQYF.

This clonotype has ten or more counts. The chain links TRBV27 to TRBJ1-6; no reliable D call. Germline loops: CDR1 MNHEY, CDR2 SMNVEV (reference sequence). CDR3 length: 13 residues. V lost 6 bases to trimming and J lost 6 bases, with 9 bases between them. Here the CDR3 DNA reads TGTGCCAGCAGAAGCAGCTTTAATTCACCCCTCCACTTT. This translates into CASRSSFNSPLHF.

This clonotype was recorded many times. The CDR3 bases are TGTGCCAGCAGGCGGAACTGGTCCCCCTCCTACGAGCAGTACTTC. This translates into CASRRNWSPSYEQYF. The chain recombines TRBV2 with TRBJ2-7; D gene uncertain. Germline V lookup: CDR1 SNHLY, CDR2 FYNNEI. The CDR3 totals 15 residues. V was trimmed by 6 bases and J by 0 bases, leaving 15 bases between them.